The following is a T cell receptor beta chain sequence with its context. The data originate from a study of T cells in Graves' hyperthyroidism and ophthalmopathy. Trimming shortened V by 6 bases and J by 1 base, and 15 bases separated the two germline ends. The CDR3 length is 15 residues. Amplified TCR beta CDR3 regions derived from RNA transcripts. Using the HTBI primer set, a first-round RT-PCR was run on the TCR CDR3. TCRdb fed the multiplex PCR reads into MiXCR, producing one record per CDR3 protein. This sample has approximately 700,000 distinct CDR3 sequences, with about 45% found just once. Sequencing was performed on peripheral blood or thyroid tissue (not recorded which). The rearrangement uses TRBV12-3 or TRBV12-4 and TRBJ2-5; the D call may be TRBD1 or TRBD2 (7 bases each). The TCR comes from an adult man with Graves' disease, either hyperthyroidism or ophthalmopathy (not recorded which). The CDR3 sequence is CASSVQGEGQETQYF. CDR3 bases: TGTGCCAGCAGCGTCCAGGGGGAGGGCCAAGAGACCCAGTACTTC.